The 20 T cell receptor beta chains given below trace back to one sample, sequenced in a study of cytomegalovirus exposure and HLA in healthy donors. The PCR ran on 60 Vbeta and 13 Jbeta primers. The data were produced by immunoSEQ multiplex PCR, yet TCRdb's version contains in-frame clones alone and is incomplete. The data show 180,000 or so clones, 70% to 75% seen once. Sequencing was done on a sample of PBMCs. The origin of the receptors is a male donor in good health and CMV-seronegative.

The CDR3 here is CASSEGAGGSNEQFF. CDR3 DNA sequence: TGTGCCAGCAGTGAGGGAGCGGGTGGGAGCAATGAGCAGTTCTTC. V usage is TRBV2 and J usage is TRBJ2-1; weak D call: TRBD2 (6 bases). The CDR3 has 15 amino acids. The V gene's germline CDR1 is SNHLY and CDR2 FYNNEI. V was clipped by 3 bases and J by 6 bases, with 15 bases between them.

V is TRBV6-5 and J is TRBJ2-7; 9 bases line up with TRBD1. This CDR3 has 14 amino acids. CDR1 and CDR2 from the germline V gene are MNHEY and SVGAGI. With V trimmed by 6 bases and J by 3 bases, 6 bases remained unmatched. CDR3 bases: TGTGCCAGCAGATCGGACAGGGGACTCTACGAGCAGTACTTC. This encodes CASRSDRGLYEQYF.

The V and J genes are TRBV7-2 and TRBJ1-1; 8 bases agree with TRBD1. Looked up from germline, CDR1 is SGHTA and CDR2 is FQGNSA. The CDR3 has 14 residues. Trimming cost V 6 bases and J 1 base; bases outside gene matches: 4. The CDR3 nucleotides read TGTGCCAGCAGACGAGGACAGGGGAACACTGAAGCTTTCTTT. This gives the protein CASRRGQGNTEAFF.

The chain combines TRBV5-4 with TRBJ2-3; D gene ambiguous. Per germline, CDR1 SGHNT and CDR2 YYREEE (reference sequence). This CDR3 spans 13 amino acids. The V gene lost 5 bases and the J gene lost 0 bases, with 7 bases spanning the gap. The CDR3 coding sequence is TGTGCCAGCAGTAATCCTAGCACAGATACGCAGTATTTT. Encoded protein: CASSNPSTDTQYF.

The sample holds a few counts of this clone. The V and J genes are TRBV28 and TRBJ2-7; 8 positions agree with TRBD2. The CDR3 contains 14 residues. The junction had 9 bases not matched to a gene; V was cut back by 11 bases and J by 0 bases. In germline, CDR1 is MDHEN, CDR2 SYDVKM. DNA for the CDR3: TGTGCCTCCACGGGGGGGTACAGCTCCTACGAGCAGTACTTC. Translating gives CASTGGYSSYEQYF. Full variable domain (missing parts from reference TRBV28 and TRBJ2-7): DVKVTQSSRYLVKRTGEKVFLECVQDMDHENMFWYRQDPGLGLRLIYFSYDVKMKEKGDIPEGYSVSREKKERFSLILESASTNQTSMYLCASTGGYSSYEQYFGPGTRLTVT.

This clone was picked up a small number of times. The CDR3 DNA follows: TGTGCCAGCAGTGAATGGACAGGGGGAAGTGGCTACACCTTC. It yields the protein CASSEWTGGSGYTF. The chain is built from TRBV28 and TRBJ1-2; 10 bases line up with TRBD1. J lost 7 bases, V lost 5 bases, and 7 bases had no gene match. Per germline, CDR1 MDHEN and CDR2 SYDVKM. The CDR3 length is 14 residues.

The gene calls are TRBV28 and TRBJ2-2, with D uncertain. CDR1 and CDR2 from the germline V gene are MDHEN and SYDVKM. V shed 5 bases and J shed 3 bases, with 13 bases lying between them. This CDR3 has 15 amino acids. The CDR3 DNA follows: TGTGCCAGCAGTCCCCTAGTACCCTACACCGGGGAGCTGTTTTTT. Its translation: CASSPLVPYTGELFF.

The chain combines TRBV2 with TRBJ1-5; D call uncertain. Germline V CDR1 and CDR2: SNHLY, FYNNEI. CDR3 length equals 13 residues. Trimming removed 0 bases at V and 6 bases at J, with 6 bases between. CDR3 sequence: CASSEAYGQPQHF. CDR3 sequence (DNA): TGTGCCAGCAGTGAAGCGTACGGTCAGCCCCAGCATTTT.

The chain recombines TRBV6-6 with TRBJ2-2; D perhaps matches TRBD1 (6 bases). V lost 7 bases, J lost 7 bases, and 19 bases lay in between. CDR1 is MNHNY, CDR2 SVGAGI, per germline (reference sequence). The CDR3 is made up of 15 amino acids. The CDR3 region is CASTLDSARVGELFF. The CDR3 DNA sequence: TGTGCCAGCACTTTGGACAGTGCGAGAGTCGGGGAGCTGTTTTTT.

This rearrangement joins TRBV7-9 to TRBJ2-1; 9 bases fit TRBD1. V shed 6 bases and J 9 bases; nucleotides not matched to a gene: 12. The CDR3 sequence is 15 residues long. CDR1 is SEHNR, CDR2 FQNEAQ, per germline (reference sequence). The DNA of the CDR3 is TGTGCCAGCAGAGCTCCCCGGACAGGGGAGAGTGAGCAGTTCTTC. Protein: CASRAPRTGESEQFF. The full variable domain, rest sourced from reference TRBV7-9 and TRBJ2-1, is DTGVSQNPRHKITKRGQNVTFRCDPISEHNRLYWYRQTLGQGPEFLTYFQNEAQLEKSRLLSDRFSAERPKGSFSTLEIQRTEQGDSAMYLCASRAPRTGESEQFFGPGTRLTVL.

V gene TRBV19 combines with J gene TRBJ2-1; 14 bases are shared with TRBD2. The V and J ends lost 5 bases and 7 bases, in that order; junction bases with no gene match: 13. Germline assignment: CDR1 LNHDA and CDR2 SQIVND (reference sequence). CDR3 length equals 18 residues. The CDR3 DNA reads as TGTGCCAGTAGTCCAGGGACTAGCGGGAGAGGGGGCTGGAATGAGCAGTTCTTC. Translation: CASSPGTSGRGGWNEQFF.

A few counts support this clone. The DNA of the CDR3 is TGTGCCAGTACTTCCACAGGGGGCGCCTACGAGCAGTACTTC. It is translated as CASTSTGGAYEQYF. The chain couples TRBV19 to TRBJ2-7, with 9 bases lining up with TRBD1. Germline values: CDR1 LNHDA, CDR2 SQIVND (reference sequence). Trimming at V came to 7 bases and at J to 2 bases, leaving 6 bases not matched to a gene. The CDR3 sequence is 14 residues long.

V and J are TRBV5-1 and TRBJ2-7, with TRBD2 matching over 13 bases. Germline CDR1 is SGHRS and CDR2 is YFSETQ. There are 17 residues in the CDR3. V lost 1 base to trimming and J lost 2 bases; unmatched junction nucleotides: 6. The DNA of the CDR3 is TGCGCCAGCAGCTTGCCGATCGGGACTAGCGGGACCTACGAGCAGTACTTC. Translated: CASSLPIGTSGTYEQYF.

The rearrangement links TRBV15 to TRBJ2-1; 9 nucleotides agree with TRBD2. The V gene end was trimmed by 0 bases and the J gene end by 4 bases; junction bases not matched to a gene: 7. In germline, CDR1 is LNHNV, CDR2 YYDKDF (reference sequence). The CDR3 length is 17 residues. The CDR3 DNA is TGTGCCACCAGCAGAGACGGCGGCGGGGGGGCATACAATGAGCAGTTCTTC. It translates to CATSRDGGGGAYNEQFF.

This chain uses TRBV28 with TRBJ1-2; D ambiguous. CDR3 length: 11 residues. The germline V gene has CDR1 MDHEN and CDR2 SYDVKM. Trimming removed 3 bases at V and 8 bases at J, with 7 bases between. CDR3 DNA: TGTGCCAGCAGTTTTAGAAGAGGCTACACCTTC. Residues: CASSFRRGYTF.

Concerning this clone itself: Germline is not matched at one junction end, which may reflect a read error. Other DNA sequences within the sample encode an identical CDR3. The CDR3 DNA sequence: TGTGCCAGCAGTTACTCGACAGGCATCTATGGCTACACCTTT. Residues: CASSYSTGIYGYTF. The V and J genes are TRBV6-5 and TRBJ1-2; tentatively, D is TRBD1 (6 bases). Germline V CDR1 and CDR2: MNHEY, SVGAGI. This CDR3 has 14 residues.

The rearrangement uses TRBV11-2 and TRBJ1-1, with D perhaps TRBD1 (6 bases). The CDR3 contains 11 residues. Germline CDR1 SGHAT, CDR2 FQNNGV. Trimming removed 6 bases from V and 8 bases from J, with 10 bases in between. CDR3 residues: CASSFQGEAFF. CDR3 in DNA: TGTGCCAGCAGTTTCCAGGGGGAAGCTTTCTTT.

The chain uses TRBV5-1 and TRBJ2-7, with TRBD2 matching over 11 bases. The CDR3 loop spans 15 amino acids. Trimming at V came to 4 bases and at J to 3 bases, leaving 6 bases not matched to a gene. Germline assignment: CDR1 SGHRS and CDR2 YFSETQ. The DNA for the CDR3 is TGCGCCAGCAGCGCAACTAGCGGGAGTTTCTACGAGCAGTACTTC. Protein product: CASSATSGSFYEQYF.

This clone has just a few counts. This chain connects TRBV9 to TRBJ2-3; 10 positions match TRBD2. Per the germline V gene, CDR1 is SGDLS and CDR2 is YYNGEE. Trimming removed 3 bases from V and 5 bases from J; junction bases left unmatched: 3. The CDR3 loop spans 14 amino acids. The CDR3 nucleotides read TGTGCCAGCAGCGCGAGACTAGCGGGAGATACGCAGTATTTT. Translating gives CASSARLAGDTQYF.

This chain joins TRBV9 and TRBJ2-1, with a tentative D call TRBD2 (5 bases). Trimming left V 4 bases short and J 4 bases short, with 15 bases between. Per the germline V gene, CDR1 is SGDLS and CDR2 is YYNGEE. CDR3 length equals 15 residues. CDR3 sequence reads: CASSPGGGRYNEQFF. CDR3 bases: TGTGCCAGCAGCCCGGGTGGCGGGCGGTACAATGAGCAGTTCTTC.